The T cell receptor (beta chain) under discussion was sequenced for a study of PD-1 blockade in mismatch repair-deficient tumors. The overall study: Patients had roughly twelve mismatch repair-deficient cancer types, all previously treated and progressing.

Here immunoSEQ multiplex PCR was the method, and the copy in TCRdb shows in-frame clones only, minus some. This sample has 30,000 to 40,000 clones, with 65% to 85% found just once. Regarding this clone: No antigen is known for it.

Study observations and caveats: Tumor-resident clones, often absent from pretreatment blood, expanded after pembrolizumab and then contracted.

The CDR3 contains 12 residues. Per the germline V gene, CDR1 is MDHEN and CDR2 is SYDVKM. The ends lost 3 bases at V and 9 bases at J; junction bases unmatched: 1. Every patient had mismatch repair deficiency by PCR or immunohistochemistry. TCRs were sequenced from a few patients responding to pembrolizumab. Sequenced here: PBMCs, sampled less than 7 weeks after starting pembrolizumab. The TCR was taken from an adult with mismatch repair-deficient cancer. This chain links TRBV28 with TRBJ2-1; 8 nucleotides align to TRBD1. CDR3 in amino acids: CASSFDRGEQFF. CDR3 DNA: TGTGCCAGCAGTTTCGACAGGGGTGAGCAGTTCTTC.